This TCR beta chain was captured in a study of T cell changes during pregnancy in multiple sclerosis. The CDR3 loop spans 13 amino acids. The V gene's germline CDR1 is SNHLY and CDR2 FYNNEI. The V and J ends lost 9 bases and 4 bases, in that order; junction bases with no gene match: 4. TCRdb's copy holds only in-frame clones and misses some; the assay was immunoSEQ multiplex PCR. The sample shows roughly 89,000 clones, approximately 95% of them seen only once. This sequence originates from a female donor in good health, enrolled as a control in a pregnancy study. The sequencing here drew on peripheral blood, taken after pregnancy. The chain combines TRBV2 with TRBJ2-5, with TRBD2 identical over 11 bases. Here the CDR3 reads CASRTSGSETQYF. The CDR3 DNA reads as TGTGCCAGTAGGACTAGCGGGTCAGAGACCCAGTACTTC.